This TCR beta chain was found in a study of T cell responses to AZD1222 COVID-19 vaccine. Findings of the study overall: Donors, mostly white British, included more females; clonal diversity was possibly underestimated.

Sequencing was performed with immunoSEQ multiplex PCR; in TCRdb, only in-frame clones are kept and a portion is missing. Here the sample spans 120,000 to 150,000 clones, around 91% being singletons. The CDR3 length is 13 residues. Germline CDR1 SGHAT, CDR2 FQNNGV. The V end lost 3 bases, the J end lost 6 bases, and 9 bases lay between the germline ends. For this clone: Antigen unknown.

This material consisted of peripheral blood, taken on day 0 of AZD1222 vaccination. The TCR originated in an adult in good health. This chain joins TRBV11-2 and TRBJ2-1; D not certain. CDR3 DNA sequence: TGTGCCAGCAGCTTTTGGAAGTTCAATGAGCAGTTCTTC. As protein: CASSFWKFNEQFF. Full variable domain (remainder filled in from reference TRBV11-2 and TRBJ2-1): EAGVAQSPRYKIIEKRQSVAFWCNPISGHATLYWYQQILGQGPKLLIQFQNNGVVDDSQLPKDRFSAERLKGVDSTLKIQPAKLEDSAVYLCASSFWKFNEQFFGPGTRLTVL.